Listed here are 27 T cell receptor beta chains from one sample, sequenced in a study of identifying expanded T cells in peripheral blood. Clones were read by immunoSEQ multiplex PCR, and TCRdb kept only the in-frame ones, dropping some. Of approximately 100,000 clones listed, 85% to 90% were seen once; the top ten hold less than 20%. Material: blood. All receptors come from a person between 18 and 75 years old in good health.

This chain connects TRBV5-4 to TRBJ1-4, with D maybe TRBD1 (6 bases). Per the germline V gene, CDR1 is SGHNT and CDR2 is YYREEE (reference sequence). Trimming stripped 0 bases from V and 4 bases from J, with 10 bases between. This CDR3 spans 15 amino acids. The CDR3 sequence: CASSLGGGVNEKLFF. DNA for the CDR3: TGTGCCAGCAGCTTGGGTGGGGGCGTTAATGAAAAACTGTTTTTT.

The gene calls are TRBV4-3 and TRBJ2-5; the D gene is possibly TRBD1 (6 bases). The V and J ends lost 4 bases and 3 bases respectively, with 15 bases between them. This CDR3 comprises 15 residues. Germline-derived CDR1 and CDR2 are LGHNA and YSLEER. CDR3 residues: CASSLGSNREETQYF. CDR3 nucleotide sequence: TGCGCCAGCAGCCTTGGGAGTAACAGGGAAGAGACCCAGTACTTC.

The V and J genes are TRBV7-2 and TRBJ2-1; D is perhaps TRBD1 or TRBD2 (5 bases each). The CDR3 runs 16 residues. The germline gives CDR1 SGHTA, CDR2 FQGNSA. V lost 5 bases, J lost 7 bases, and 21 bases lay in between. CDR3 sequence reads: CASSDRDQRGQNEQFF. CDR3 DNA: TGTGCCAGCAGCGACCGGGACCAGAGGGGCCAAAATGAGCAGTTCTTC.

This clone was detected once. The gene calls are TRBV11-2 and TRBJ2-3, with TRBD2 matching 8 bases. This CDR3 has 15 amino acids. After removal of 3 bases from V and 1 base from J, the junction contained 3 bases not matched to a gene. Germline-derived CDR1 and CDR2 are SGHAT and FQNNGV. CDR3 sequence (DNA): TGTGCCAGCAGCTTCGTACTAGCGGGCACAGATACGCAGTATTTT. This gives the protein CASSFVLAGTDTQYF.

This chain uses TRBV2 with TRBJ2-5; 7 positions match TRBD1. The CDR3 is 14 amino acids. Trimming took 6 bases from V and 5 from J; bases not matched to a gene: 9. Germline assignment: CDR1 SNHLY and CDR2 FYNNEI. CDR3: CASRMNRGGETQYF. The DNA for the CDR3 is TGTGCCAGCAGGATGAACAGGGGCGGGGAGACCCAGTACTTC.

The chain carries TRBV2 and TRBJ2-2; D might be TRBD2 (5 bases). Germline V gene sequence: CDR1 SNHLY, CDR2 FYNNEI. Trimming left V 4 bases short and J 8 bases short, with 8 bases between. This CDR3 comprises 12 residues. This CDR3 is CASSGSGGELFF. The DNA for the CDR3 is TGTGCCAGCAGTGGATCGGGGGGGGAGCTGTTTTTT.

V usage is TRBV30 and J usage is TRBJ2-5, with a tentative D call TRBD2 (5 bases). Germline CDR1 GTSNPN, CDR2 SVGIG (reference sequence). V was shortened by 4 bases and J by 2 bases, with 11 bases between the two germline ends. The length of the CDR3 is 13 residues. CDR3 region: CAWIRRGQETQYF. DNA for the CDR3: TGTGCCTGGATTCGTCGGGGTCAAGAGACCCAGTACTTC.

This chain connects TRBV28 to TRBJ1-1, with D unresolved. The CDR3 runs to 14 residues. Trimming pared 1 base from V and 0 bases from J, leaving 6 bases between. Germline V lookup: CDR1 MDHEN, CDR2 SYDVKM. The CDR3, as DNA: TGTGCCAGCAGTTTATTGGGCTTGAACACTGAAGCTTTCTTT. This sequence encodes CASSLLGLNTEAFF.

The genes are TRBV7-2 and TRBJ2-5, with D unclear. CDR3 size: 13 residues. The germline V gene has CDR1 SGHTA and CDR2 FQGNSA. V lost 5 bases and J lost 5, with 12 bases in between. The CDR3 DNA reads TGTGCCAGCAGCATCCACAACACGGAGACCCAGTACTTC. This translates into CASSIHNTETQYF.

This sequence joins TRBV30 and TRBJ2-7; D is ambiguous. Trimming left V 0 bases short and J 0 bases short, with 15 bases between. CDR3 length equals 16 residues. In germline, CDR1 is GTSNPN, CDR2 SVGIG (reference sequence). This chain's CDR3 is CAWSVGKYRSSYEQYF. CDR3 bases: TGTGCCTGGAGTGTCGGAAAATATAGGAGCTCCTACGAGCAGTACTTC.

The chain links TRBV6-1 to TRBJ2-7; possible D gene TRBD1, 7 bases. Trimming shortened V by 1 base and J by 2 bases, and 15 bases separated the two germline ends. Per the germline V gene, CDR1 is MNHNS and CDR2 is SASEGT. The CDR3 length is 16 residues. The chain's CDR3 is CASSEVPGGGPYEQYF. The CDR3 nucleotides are TGTGCCAGCAGTGAAGTTCCAGGGGGAGGTCCCTACGAGCAGTACTTC.

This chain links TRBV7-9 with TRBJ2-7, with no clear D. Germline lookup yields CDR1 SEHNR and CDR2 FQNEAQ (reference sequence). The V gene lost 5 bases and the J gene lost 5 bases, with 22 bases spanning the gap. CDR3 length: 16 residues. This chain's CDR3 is CASSHAVVGLSHEQYF. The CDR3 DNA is TGTGCCAGCAGCCACGCCGTTGTGGGTCTTAGCCACGAGCAGTACTTC.

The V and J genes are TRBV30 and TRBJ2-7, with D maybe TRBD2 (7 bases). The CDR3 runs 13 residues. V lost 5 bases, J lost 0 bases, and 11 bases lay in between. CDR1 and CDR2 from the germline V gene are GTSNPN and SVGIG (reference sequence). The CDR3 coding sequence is TGTGCCTGGGGGAGGGGGGGCTCCTACGAGCAGTACTTC. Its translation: CAWGRGGSYEQYF.

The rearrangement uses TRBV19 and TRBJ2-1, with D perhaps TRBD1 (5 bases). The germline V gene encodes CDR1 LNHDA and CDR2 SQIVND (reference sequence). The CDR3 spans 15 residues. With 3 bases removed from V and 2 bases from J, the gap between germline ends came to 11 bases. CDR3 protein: CASSIVPRAYNEQFF. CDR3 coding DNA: TGTGCCAGTAGTATCGTCCCCAGGGCCTACAATGAGCAGTTCTTC.

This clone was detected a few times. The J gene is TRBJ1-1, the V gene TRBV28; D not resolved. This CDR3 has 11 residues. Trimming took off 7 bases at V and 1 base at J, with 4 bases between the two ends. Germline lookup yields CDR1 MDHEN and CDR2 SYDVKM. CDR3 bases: TGTGCCAGCATCAGGAACACTGAAGCTTTCTTT. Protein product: CASIRNTEAFF.

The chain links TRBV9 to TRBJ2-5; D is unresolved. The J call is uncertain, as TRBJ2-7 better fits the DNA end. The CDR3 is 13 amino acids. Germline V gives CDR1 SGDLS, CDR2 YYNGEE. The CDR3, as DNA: TGTGCCAGCAGCGGGACCAGGTCCTACGAGCAGTACTTC. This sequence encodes CASSGTRSYEQYF.

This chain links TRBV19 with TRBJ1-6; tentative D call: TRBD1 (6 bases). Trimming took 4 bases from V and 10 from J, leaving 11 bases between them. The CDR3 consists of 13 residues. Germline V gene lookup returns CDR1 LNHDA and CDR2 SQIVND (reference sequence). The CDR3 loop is CASSSQGRSPLHF. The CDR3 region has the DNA TGTGCCAGTAGTAGCCAGGGGAGATCACCCCTCCACTTT.

The CDR3 DNA is TGTGCCAGCAGTTTAACCGGGACCGGGATCAGTCGGAGTGGGTCACCCCTCCACTTT. Translation gives CASSLTGTGISRSGSPLHF. This rearrangement joins TRBV28 to TRBJ1-6; perhaps TRBD1 as D (5 bases). The germline V and J ends were trimmed by 2 bases and 10 bases, with 27 bases remaining between them. Germline loops: CDR1 MDHEN, CDR2 SYDVKM. CDR3 size: 19 residues.

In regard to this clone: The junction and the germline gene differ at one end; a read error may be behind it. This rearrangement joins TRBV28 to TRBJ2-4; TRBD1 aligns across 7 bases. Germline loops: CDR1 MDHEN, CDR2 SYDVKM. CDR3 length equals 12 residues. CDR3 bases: TGTGCCAGCAGTTTAAACAGGGACAGTAGCCACTTC. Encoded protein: CASSLNRDSSHF. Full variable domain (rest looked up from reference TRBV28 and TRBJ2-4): DVKVTQSSRYLVKRTGEKVFLECVQDMDHENMFWYRQDPGLGLRLIYFSYDVKMKEKGDIPEGYSVSREKKERFSLILESASTNQTSMYLCASSLNRDSSHFGAGTRLSVL.

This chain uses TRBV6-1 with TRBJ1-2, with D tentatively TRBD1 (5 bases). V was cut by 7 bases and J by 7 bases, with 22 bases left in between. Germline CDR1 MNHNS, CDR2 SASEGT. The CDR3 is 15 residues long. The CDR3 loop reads CASKKPGAVGSGYTF. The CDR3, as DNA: TGTGCCAGCAAAAAACCCGGGGCAGTAGGAAGTGGCTACACCTTC.

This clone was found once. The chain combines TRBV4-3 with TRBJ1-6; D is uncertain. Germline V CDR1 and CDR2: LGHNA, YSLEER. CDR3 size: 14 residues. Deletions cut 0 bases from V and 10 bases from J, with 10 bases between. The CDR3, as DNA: TGCGCCAGCAGCCAAGACTTTGAGAACTCACCCCTCCACTTT. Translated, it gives CASSQDFENSPLHF.

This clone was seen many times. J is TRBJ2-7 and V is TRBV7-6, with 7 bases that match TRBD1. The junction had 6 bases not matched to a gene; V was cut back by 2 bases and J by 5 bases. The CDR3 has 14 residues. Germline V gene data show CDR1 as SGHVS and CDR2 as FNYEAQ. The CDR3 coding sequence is TGTGCCAGCAGCTTATCAACAGGGGCGGACGAGCAGTACTTC. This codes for CASSLSTGADEQYF.

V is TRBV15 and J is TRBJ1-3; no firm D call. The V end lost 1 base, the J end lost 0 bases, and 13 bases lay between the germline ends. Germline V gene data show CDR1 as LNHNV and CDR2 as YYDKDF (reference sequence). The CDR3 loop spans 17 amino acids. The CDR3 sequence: CATSRATGFSSGNTIYF. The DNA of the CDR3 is TGTGCCACCAGCAGAGCAACCGGGTTTTCCTCTGGAAACACCATATATTTT.

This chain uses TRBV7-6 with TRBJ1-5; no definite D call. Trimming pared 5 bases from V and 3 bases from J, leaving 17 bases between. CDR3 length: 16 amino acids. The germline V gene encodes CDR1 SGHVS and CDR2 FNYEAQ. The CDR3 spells CASSPRADGSNQPQHF. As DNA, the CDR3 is TGTGCCAGCAGCCCCCGCGCGGACGGATCCAATCAGCCCCAGCATTTT.

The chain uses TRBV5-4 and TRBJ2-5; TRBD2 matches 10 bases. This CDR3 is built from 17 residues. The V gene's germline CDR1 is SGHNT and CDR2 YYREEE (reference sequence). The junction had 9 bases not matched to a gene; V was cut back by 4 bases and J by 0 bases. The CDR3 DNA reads TGTGCCAGCAGCCCCCATAACGGACTAGCGGACCAAGAGACCCAGTACTTC. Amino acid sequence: CASSPHNGLADQETQYF.

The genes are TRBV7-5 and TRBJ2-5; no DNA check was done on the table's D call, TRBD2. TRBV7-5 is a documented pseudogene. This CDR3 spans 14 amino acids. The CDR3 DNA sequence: TGTGCCAGAAGCTCCGTAGCGGTTCAAGAGACCCAGTACTTC. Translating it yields CARSSVAVQETQYF.

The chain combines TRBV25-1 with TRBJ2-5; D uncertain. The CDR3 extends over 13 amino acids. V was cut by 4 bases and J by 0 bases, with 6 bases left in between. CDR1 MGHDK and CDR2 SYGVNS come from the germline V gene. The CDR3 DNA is TGTGCCAGCAGTGCTTCTAACCAAGAGACCCAGTACTTC. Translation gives CASSASNQETQYF.